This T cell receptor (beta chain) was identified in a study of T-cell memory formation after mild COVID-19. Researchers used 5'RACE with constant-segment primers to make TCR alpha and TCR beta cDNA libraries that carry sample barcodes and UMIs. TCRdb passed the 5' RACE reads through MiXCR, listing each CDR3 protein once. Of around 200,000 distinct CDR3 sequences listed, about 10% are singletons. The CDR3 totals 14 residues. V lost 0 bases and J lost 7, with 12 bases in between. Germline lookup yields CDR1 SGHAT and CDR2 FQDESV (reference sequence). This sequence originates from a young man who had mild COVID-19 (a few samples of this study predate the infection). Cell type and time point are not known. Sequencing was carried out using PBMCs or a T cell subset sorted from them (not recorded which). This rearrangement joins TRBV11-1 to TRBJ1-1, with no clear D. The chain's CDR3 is CASSLAIRGSEAFF. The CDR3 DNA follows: TGTGCCAGCAGCTTAGCGATTCGGGGTAGTGAAGCTTTCTTT.